What follows are 30 T cell receptor beta chains derived from one specimen sequenced in a study of CD8+ T cells in alopecia areata. cDNA prepared by RNA extraction and subsequent reverse transcription served as the template for sequencing. Data came from immunoSEQ multiplex PCR; TCRdb stores just in-frame clones and leaves some out. The sample includes under 350,000 clones, none of them occurring once. The pooled cutaneous lymph node cells were sorted using several markers (CD4, CD8alpha, NKG2D, NKG2ACE and others). Sequencing used CD4+ T cells sorted from a lymph node. The receptors stem from a C3H/HeJ mouse with alopecia areata. Strain haplotype (MHC): H2-k.

A note on this clone: Mouse gene names and germline throughout. The sequenced fragment ends 4 residues before the CDR3 boundary, so the rest is inferred from the germline J gene. This CDR3 is also generated by other DNA sequences in the sample. The genes are TRBV19 and TRBJ1-2, with TRBD1 matching over 7 bases. The length of the CDR3 is 13 residues. V lost 5 bases to trimming and J lost 4 bases; unmatched junction nucleotides: 5. The germline gives CDR1 FNHDT, CDR2 SITEND (reference sequence). The CDR3 DNA, read in part, is TGTGCCAGCAGCCCCTCAGGGGGCTCC. Its protein is CASSPSGGS. The complete CDR3 protein is CASSPSGGSDYTF.

Of note for this clone: Gene names are mouse gene names. This sample also contains other DNA sequences that code for the same CDR3. The CDR3 bases that were read are TGTGCCAGCAGCCGACAGGGGGCGGACACCGGG. Amino acid sequence: CASSRQGADTG. The entire CDR3 protein is CASSRQGADTGQLYF. The chain couples TRBV13-3 to TRBJ2-2; 10 positions match TRBD1. The DNA ends 4 residues before the CDR3 does, and the rest of the CDR3 is filled in from the germline J gene. Germline assignment: CDR1 NNHDY and CDR2 SYVADS. V lost 5 bases to trimming and J lost 3 bases; unmatched junction nucleotides: 4. This CDR3 has 15 amino acids.

Details on this clone: The listed genes are named as in mouse. The missing CDR3 end, 4 residues past where the read stops, is filled in from the germline J gene. Other DNA sequences in this sample translate to the same CDR3. The chain combines TRBV13-1 with TRBJ2-5; a possible D gene is TRBD2 (6 bases). Trimming removed 0 bases from V and 3 bases from J, with 8 bases in between. CDR3 size: 14 residues. Germline values: CDR1 NSHNY, CDR2 SYGAGN. The CDR3 DNA, read in part, is TGTGCCAGCAGTGATGTACTGGGTCAAGAC. This sequence encodes CASSDVLGQD. The full CDR3 protein is CASSDVLGQDTQYF.

Note on this clone: Gene names are mouse gene names. Sequencing ends 4 residues short of the CDR3 end; the germline J gene provides the rest. The V call is TRBV13-1, the J call TRBJ2-7, with 8 bases aligning to TRBD2. The germline CDR1 and CDR2 sequences are NSHNY and SYGAGN. There are 14 residues in the CDR3. The part of the CDR3 DNA that was read is TGTGCCAGCAGTGATGGGGGGGGCGTGAAT. Translation gives CASSDGGGVN. The full CDR3 protein reads CASSDGGGVNEQYF.

This clone was seen a handful of times. Gene names refer to mouse genes. The read ends 4 residues shy of where the CDR3 ends; the end is completed using the germline J gene. The chain combines TRBV13-3 with TRBJ2-5, with D tentatively TRBD1 (6 bases). Trimming removed 2 bases from V and 2 bases from J, with 9 bases in between. Germline CDR1 reads NNHDY; CDR2 reads SYVADS. This CDR3 has 14 residues. The CDR3 sequence: CASSERGSQDTQYF. The sequenced CDR3 bases are TGTGCCAGCAGTGAAAGGGGGTCCCAAGAC.

This clone was picked up a small number of times. Germline and genes here are mouse. With the read ending 4 residues before the CDR3 end, the germline J gene is used to fill in that end. The V call is TRBV5, the J call TRBJ2-2, with D possibly being TRBD1 (5 bases). The CDR3 is made up of 17 amino acids. Trimming shortened V by 0 bases and J by 2 bases, and 13 bases separated the two germline ends. The germline CDR1 and CDR2 sequences are LGHNA and YNLKQL (reference sequence). The sequenced CDR3 bases are TGTGCCAGCAGCCAAGATCCGGCCAGGGCCAACACCGGG. Translation gives CASSQDPARANTG. The entire CDR3 sequence reads CASSQDPARANTGQLYF.

This clone has a handful of counts. The germline and genes are mouse ones. The CDR3 end is not reached by the read, which stops 4 residues before it; the germline J gene fills it in. Other DNA variants within this sample encode the same CDR3. The V call is TRBV13-1, the J call TRBJ2-3, with a possible D match to TRBD1 (6 bases). Germline assignment: CDR1 NSHNY and CDR2 SYGAGN. Trimming took off 1 base at V and 0 bases at J, with 9 bases between the two ends. The CDR3 sequence is 15 residues long. The DNA read from the CDR3 is TGTGCCAGCAGTGATCTGGGACAAAGTGCAGAA. Translated, it gives CASSDLGQSAE. The CDR3 in full is CASSDLGQSAETLYF.

Comment on this clone: The gene symbols are mouse symbols. The observed sequence ends 4 residues before the CDR3 terminus, with the missing tail filled in from the germline J gene. The chain employs TRBV14 and TRBJ2-5; TRBD1 aligns across 12 bases. The CDR3 runs 15 residues. Germline CDR1 is SGHDT and CDR2 is FRDEAV. Incomplete CDR3 DNA: TGTGCCAGCAGCCCCGGGACAGGGGGCAGGGAC. This codes for CASSPGTGGRD. The complete CDR3 reads CASSPGTGGRDTQYF.

This clone has at least ten counts. All gene names here are mouse names. The read halts 4 residues ahead of the CDR3 end, with the missing end drawn from the germline J gene. The chain employs TRBV1 and TRBJ2-2; D may be TRBD1 (5 bases). Trimming stripped 1 base from V and 2 bases from J, with 8 bases between. CDR1 and CDR2 from the germline V gene are NSQYPW and LRSPGD (reference sequence). The CDR3 contains 15 residues. The CDR3 loop reads CTCSAGGVNTGQLYF. CDR3 DNA (partial): TGCACCTGCAGTGCAGGAGGGGTGAACACCGGG.

This clone was detected only a few times. Gene and germline names: mouse. The read terminates 4 residues before the CDR3 end, so the remaining end is supplied by the germline J gene. This chain links TRBV4 with TRBJ1-2; a weak D match, TRBD1 (6 bases). V lost 4 bases and J lost 1, with 7 bases in between. The CDR3 runs 13 residues. Germline values: CDR1 LGHDT, CDR2 YNNKQL (reference sequence). Incomplete CDR3 DNA: TGTGCCAGCAGCTCGGGACAAAACTCC. Its protein product is CASSSGQNS. The CDR3 in its entirety is CASSSGQNSDYTF.

This clone was observed a few times. Mouse names are used for the genes. The read terminates 4 residues ahead of where the CDR3 ends, so the germline J gene completes it. The V gene is TRBV5, the J gene TRBJ2-3; the match to TRBD2 covers 10 bases. CDR1 and CDR2 from the germline V gene are LGHNA and YNLKQL (reference sequence). The CDR3 length is 16 residues. After removal of 1 base from V and 3 bases from J, the junction contained 4 bases not matched to a gene. CDR3 residues: CASSQAGTGVAETLYF. Partial CDR3 DNA: TGTGCCAGCAGCCAAGCCGGGACTGGGGTAGCAGAA.

Only a few counts were recorded for this clone. Germline and genes: mouse. The CDR3 here is CASTPGTTYNSPLYF. CDR3 DNA (partial): TGTGCCAGCACCCCCGGGACAACCTATAATTCGCCC. This chain connects TRBV19 to TRBJ1-6, with D tentatively TRBD1 (6 bases). The sequence runs out 3 residues before the end of the CDR3; the remainder is reconstructed from the germline J gene. Being an ORF, TRBJ1-6 has a function that is uncertain. CDR3 length equals 15 residues. V gave up 6 bases and J gave up 2 bases, with 12 bases separating them. Germline V lookup: CDR1 FNHDT, CDR2 SITEND (reference sequence).

Comments on this clone: Here the gene names and germline are mouse. The CDR3 extends 4 residues past the end of the read, so its final part is completed from the germline J gene. The V call is TRBV5, the J call TRBJ1-1, with TRBD1 matching over 7 bases. V gave up 0 bases and J gave up 4 bases; unmatched junction bases: 5. Germline loops: CDR1 LGHNA, CDR2 YNLKQL (reference sequence). This CDR3 comprises 15 residues. The CDR3 bases that were read are TGTGCCAGCAGCCAAGATCCAGGGGGAGGCACA. This gives the protein CASSQDPGGGT. The entire CDR3 is CASSQDPGGGTEVFF.

Only a few counts were recorded for this clone. This clone may be a read error of a much larger clone one base away. Gene and germline names: mouse. The read ends 4 residues early relative to the CDR3; the germline J gene fills the gap. The genes are TRBV19 and TRBJ2-3; 9 nucleotides match TRBD1. The length of the CDR3 is 15 residues. The germline CDR1 and CDR2 sequences are FNHDT and SITEND (reference sequence). With 5 bases clipped from V and 0 bases from J, the junction kept 4 bases outside the gene matches. CDR3 bases read: TGTGCCAGCAGCCAACAGGGGGCTAGTGCAGAA. This codes for CASSQQGASAE. The full CDR3 sequence reads CASSQQGASAETLYF.

Concerning this clone itself: Gene names denote mouse genes. Read sequence stops 3 residues before the CDR3 end, and the germline J gene provides the missing end. At the DNA level, this CDR3 is encoded by other sequences in the same sample as well. The V call is TRBV5, the J call TRBJ1-6; D may be TRBD1 (6 bases). TRBJ1-6 belongs to the ORF category, with a function that is uncertain. CDR1 is LGHNA, CDR2 YNLKQL, per germline (reference sequence). CDR3 length: 16 amino acids. Trimming shortened V by 0 bases and J by 5 bases, and 11 bases separated the two germline ends. CDR3 bases read: TGTGCCAGCAGCCAAGATCGGGGACAAAATAATTCGCCC. Translation gives CASSQDRGQNNSP. The CDR3 in full is CASSQDRGQNNSPLYF.

As for this clone: These gene names are mouse names. Partial CDR3 DNA: TGTGCCAGCAGTGCGGGACAGGGGGAT. Translating it yields CASSAGQGD. The full CDR3 protein is CASSAGQGDEQYF. The V gene is TRBV13-3, the J gene TRBJ2-7; 11 bases fit TRBD1. The read gets to within 4 residues of the CDR3 end, and the germline J gene fills in the rest. CDR1 is NNHDY and CDR2 is SYVADS in the germline V gene. The length of the CDR3 is 13 residues.

This clone was picked up many times. Gene names refer to mouse genes. The read terminates 4 residues before the CDR3 end, so the remaining end is supplied by the germline J gene. The V and J genes are TRBV21 and TRBJ1-2; D possibly corresponds to TRBD1 (6 bases). TRBV21 is placed among ORFs of uncertain function. Trimming cost V 2 bases and J 0 bases, with 10 bases left between them. The CDR3 has 15 residues. The CDR3: CASSQEDSPNSDYTF. The covered CDR3 bases are TGTGCTAGCAGTCAAGAGGACAGTCCAAACTCC.

As concerns this clone: Genes and germline come from the mouse. The read halts 4 residues ahead of the CDR3 end, with the missing end drawn from the germline J gene. The chain links TRBV17 to TRBJ2-1, with 12 positions matching TRBD2. Germline-derived CDR1 and CDR2 are MNHDT and YYDKIL. The trim removed 1 base at V and 1 base at J, leaving 2 bases unmatched. This CDR3 is built from 17 residues. The DNA read from the CDR3 is TGTGCTAGCAGTAGAGTGGACTGGGGGGGGAACTATGCT. Its translation: CASSRVDWGGNYA. From start to end, the CDR3 is CASSRVDWGGNYAEQFF.

This clone was counted only a few times. Germline and genes here are mouse. The observed sequence ends 4 residues before the CDR3 terminus, with the missing tail filled in from the germline J gene. The V gene is TRBV5, the J gene TRBJ2-3, with TRBD2 as a possible D gene (6 bases). From germline, CDR1 is LGHNA and CDR2 YNLKQL (reference sequence). The CDR3 covers 16 residues. V gave up 0 bases and J gave up 3 bases, with 13 bases separating them. The CDR3 spells CASSQDTGGRAETLYF. The covered CDR3 bases are TGTGCCAGCAGCCAAGATACGGGGGGACGGGCAGAA.

Note on this clone: Germline and genes here are mouse. The read terminates 4 residues before the CDR3 end, so the remaining end is supplied by the germline J gene. The J gene is TRBJ1-2, the V gene TRBV3, with D possibly TRBD1 on 5 matching bases. Looked up from germline, CDR1 is SNHLY and CDR2 is FYNGKV (reference sequence). Trimming stripped 1 base from V and 3 bases from J, with 9 bases between. The CDR3 runs 14 residues. CDR3 DNA (partial): TGTGCCAGCAGCTTAGTGGGGGAGGACTCC. This encodes CASSLVGEDS. The whole CDR3 sequence reads CASSLVGEDSDYTF.

In this sample, this clone turned up a few times. The genes are named according to mouse. The read ends 4 residues before the CDR3 terminus; that terminus is restored from the germline J gene. Other DNA sequences in the same sample also yield this CDR3. V gene TRBV1 combines with J gene TRBJ2-3; D unresolved. Germline CDR1 is NSQYPW and CDR2 is LRSPGD (reference sequence). The CDR3 is 14 residues long. The germline V and J ends were trimmed by 0 bases and 3 bases, with 7 bases remaining between them. Partial CDR3 DNA: TGCACCTGCAGTGCAGATCCTGGCGCAGAA. The encoded protein is CTCSADPGAE. The CDR3, in full, reads CTCSADPGAETLYF. The variable domain in full, completed from reference TRBV1 and TRBJ2-3, reads VTLLEQNPRWRLVPRGQAVNLRCILKNSQYPWMSWYQQDLQKQLQWLFTLRSPGDKEVKSLPGADYLATRVTDTELRLQVANMSQGRTLYCTCSADPGAETLYFGSGTRLTVL.

With regard to this clone: Genes here carry mouse names. Read sequence stops 4 residues before the CDR3 end, and the germline J gene provides the missing end. Other DNA variants within this sample encode the same CDR3. The gene calls are TRBV1 and TRBJ2-1; the D gene is possibly TRBD2 (7 bases). In germline, CDR1 is NSQYPW, CDR2 LRSPGD (reference sequence). The length of the CDR3 is 14 residues. The CDR3 DNA, read in part, is TGCACCTGCAGTGCAGATTTGGGGGGCGCT. Translation gives CTCSADLGGA. The entire CDR3 is CTCSADLGGAEQFF.

A note on this clone: Gene names follow the mouse nomenclature. The CDR3 end is not reached by the read, which stops 4 residues before it; the germline J gene fills it in. This rearrangement joins TRBV5 to TRBJ2-5; 8 nucleotides line up with TRBD2. Germline-derived CDR1 and CDR2 are LGHNA and YNLKQL (reference sequence). The CDR3 consists of 16 residues. CDR3 in amino acids: CASSQVGAGGRDTQYF. The DNA read from the CDR3 is TGTGCCAGCAGCCAAGTCGGGGCTGGGGGGAGGGAC.

This clone was picked up a small number of times. The gene symbols are mouse symbols. Read data end 4 residues before the CDR3 end; the end is taken from the germline J gene. Additional DNA sequences in this sample encode the identical CDR3. The chain employs TRBV1 and TRBJ1-1; TRBD1 matches at 10 bases. Per germline, CDR1 NSQYPW and CDR2 LRSPGD (reference sequence). J was trimmed by 4 bases and V by 3 bases; bases with no gene match: 2. The CDR3 has 14 residues. The part of the CDR3 DNA that was read is TGCACCTGCAGTGCTGGGACAGGGGCCACA. Translating gives CTCSAGTGAT. In full, the CDR3 is CTCSAGTGATEVFF.

Note on this clone: Gene names are mouse gene names. With the read ending 4 residues before the CDR3 end, the germline J gene is used to fill in that end. The chain has TRBV13-2 and TRBJ2-1, with 10 nucleotides matching TRBD2. The CDR3 runs 14 residues. Looked up from germline, CDR1 is NNHNN and CDR2 is SYGAGS (reference sequence). The sequenced CDR3 bases are TGTGCCAGCGGTGCCGGACTGGGGGACGCT. The encoded protein is CASGAGLGDA. The CDR3 in its entirety is CASGAGLGDAEQFF.

This clone was detected a few times. The gene names here belong to mouse. The sequence runs out 4 residues before the end of the CDR3; the remainder is reconstructed from the germline J gene. The gene calls are TRBV5 and TRBJ2-7; weak D call: TRBD2 (6 bases). V lost 4 bases and J 0 bases, leaving 13 bases between the germline ends. CDR3 size: 15 residues. CDR1 is LGHNA and CDR2 is YNLKQL in the germline V gene (reference sequence). CDR3: CASSLDWQSSYEQYF. The CDR3 bases that were read are TGTGCCAGCAGCCTCGACTGGCAAAGCTCCTAT.

There are a few counts of this clone. Mouse names are used for the genes. The DNA ends 4 residues before the CDR3 does, and the rest of the CDR3 is filled in from the germline J gene. J is TRBJ2-7 and V is TRBV1; D might be TRBD2 (5 bases). Trimming removed 0 bases from V and 0 bases from J, with 9 bases in between. Germline V gene sequence: CDR1 NSQYPW, CDR2 LRSPGD (reference sequence). The CDR3 extends over 15 amino acids. The CDR3 DNA, read in part, is TGCACCTGCAGTGCAGATGCTGGGTACTCCTAT. It codes for CTCSADAGYSY. The whole CDR3 is CTCSADAGYSYEQYF.

This clone was observed a few times. These gene names are mouse names. The CDR3 end lies 4 residues beyond the end of the read and is filled in from the germline J gene. J is TRBJ2-3 and V is TRBV13-3; a weak D match, TRBD1 (8 bases). This CDR3 contains 14 residues. V was clipped by 6 bases and J by 1 base, with 12 bases between them. Germline CDR1 is NNHDY and CDR2 is SYVADS. Incomplete CDR3 DNA: TGTGCCAGCACCACAGGGGGGGGTGCAGAA. Amino acid sequence: CASTTGGGAE. The entire CDR3 reads CASTTGGGAETLYF.

In this sample, this clone turned up a few times. Genes and germline are mouse. The identical CDR3 is also encoded by other nucleotide sequences in the sample. CDR3 bases read: TGTGCCAGCAGCCAAACTGGGGGATATGCT. Amino acids: CASSQTGGYA. The CDR3 in full is CASSQTGGYAEQFF. The gene calls are TRBV5 and TRBJ2-1, with 8 positions matching TRBD2. The read halts 4 residues ahead of the CDR3 end, with the missing end drawn from the germline J gene. Germline CDR1 is LGHNA and CDR2 is YNLKQL (reference sequence). V gave up 2 bases and J gave up 4 bases; unmatched junction bases: 1. The CDR3 has 14 amino acids.

In the case of this clone: Each gene name is a mouse one. From the germline J gene comes the end of the CDR3, since the read stops 4 residues before it. Distinct nucleotide sequences in the sample also encode this CDR3. This chain links TRBV1 with TRBJ2-5; 7 bases map to TRBD2. The CDR3 sequence is 14 residues long. V trimming: 4 bases; J trimming: 1 base; junction bases outside the gene matches: 2. CDR1 and CDR2 (germline): NSQYPW, LRSPGD (reference sequence). The CDR3 loop is CTCSGLGDQDTQYF. CDR3 DNA, as far as it was read: TGCACCTGCAGTGGGCTGGGGGACCAAGAC.